This is a list of T cell receptor beta chains from one sample in a study of long-term antiretroviral therapy in people with HIV. Clones were sequenced by immunoSEQ multiplex PCR, and TCRdb holds only the in-frame ones, with some missing. Of roughly 23,000 clones listed, 70% to 85% were seen once; the top ten hold about 18%. The input for sequencing was unsorted PBMCs, taken 0.1 years before starting antiretroviral therapy. The origin of the receptors is a man aged 18 to 30 with HIV. Each CDR3 is given with its conserved first and last residue. Each record gives: clone size, V gene, D gene, J gene, CDR3 protein, CDR3 DNA. The D gene is left open where the match is weak. Clone size appears in some rows only: once, few, many, or a class for an expanded clone.

NA	TRBV30	TRBD1	TRBJ1-2	CAWGSGQAYGYTF	TGTGCCTGGGGGTCGGGACAGGCCTATGGCTACACCTTC
once	TRBV11-2	NA	TRBJ2-1	CASSPGHNEQFF	TGTGCCAGCAGCCCGGGCCACAATGAGCAGTTCTTC
NA	TRBV30	TRBD2	TRBJ2-7	CAWTSGRLDEQYF	TGTGCCTGGACTAGCGGGAGATTGGACGAGCAGTACTTC
NA	TRBV29-1	NA	TRBJ1-1	CSALIQGDTEAFF	TGCAGCGCCCTGATTCAGGGAGACACTGAAGCTTTCTTT
NA	TRBV10-2	NA	TRBJ1-2	CASSESTGNAYGYTF	TGCGCCAGCAGTGAGTCGACAGGCAATGCCTATGGCTACACCTTC
once	TRBV28	TRBD1	TRBJ2-7	CASSGQGQNSYEQYF	TGTGCCAGCAGTGGACAGGGACAGAACTCCTACGAGCAGTACTTC
NA	TRBV7-9	TRBD2	TRBJ2-5	CASSLGGTSGGQETQYF	TGTGCCAGCAGCTTAGGGGGGACTAGCGGGGGACAAGAGACCCAGTACTTC
NA	TRBV5-4	NA	TRBJ2-1	CASSLTPEGSSYNEQFF	TGTGCCAGCAGCTTAACGCCGGAGGGGAGCTCCTACAATGAGCAGTTCTTC
NA	TRBV7-9	NA	TRBJ2-5	CASSFQGLGETQYF	TGTGCCAGCAGTTTCCAGGGGTTGGGAGAGACCCAGTACTTC
NA	TRBV27	NA	TRBJ2-6	CARNTEAGANVLTF	TGTGCCAGGAACACGGAGGCTGGGGCCAACGTCCTGACTTTC
NA	TRBV4-1	TRBD1	TRBJ1-2	CASSPSRTGYGYTF	TGCGCCAGCAGCCCCTCGAGGACAGGGTATGGCTACACCTTC